This T cell receptor (beta chain) was recovered during a study of tumor-infiltrating lymphocytes in primary liver carcinoma. Study details: Tumor staging was T1-T3 N0M0; sizes spanned roughly 4.2 to 10 cm across. Study findings and constraints: Only about 8-24% of top clones were detected in each of the five tumor regions.

This clonotype was detected a few times. The antigen is unknown. The authors made TCR beta cDNA from 500 ng total RNA with a constant-region primer. A slightly modified ARM-PCR protocol with three nested multiplex PCR rounds produced these TCR beta libraries. Use of TRBV1-TRBV30 forward primers with a C-beta reverse primer characterized the first two PCR rounds, which lasted 10 cycles each. TCRdb redid the calling of the multiplex PCR reads with MiXCR, one entry per CDR3 protein. The table shows under 85,000 distinct CDR3 sequences, with around 70% occurring only once. Co-extraction yielded RNA and DNA from roughly 20-30 mg of unsorted bulk tissue. The study sampled five separate regions from each tumor. The length of the CDR3 is 15 residues. Looked up from germline, CDR1 is SNHLY and CDR2 is FYNNEI. With V trimmed by 6 bases and J by 4 bases, 8 bases remained unmatched.

The J gene is TRBJ2-3, the V gene TRBV2, with TRBD1 identical over 9 bases. The receptor comes from a man aged 40-49 years with primary liver carcinoma and hepatitis B virus infection. The specimen was liver tumor tissue from sampling region 1. The subset is: tumor region T1, superior pole. The CDR3 DNA follows: TGTGCCAGCAGGGAAACGACAGGGGGAGCAGATACGCAGTATTTT. Its protein is CASRETTGGADTQYF. Full variable domain (remainder filled in from reference TRBV2 and TRBJ2-3): EPEVTQTPSHQVTQMGQEVILRCVPISNHLYFYWYRQILGQKVEFLVSFYNNEISEKSEIFDDQFSVERPDGSNFTLKIRSTKLEDSAMYFCASRETTGGADTQYFGPGTRLTVL.